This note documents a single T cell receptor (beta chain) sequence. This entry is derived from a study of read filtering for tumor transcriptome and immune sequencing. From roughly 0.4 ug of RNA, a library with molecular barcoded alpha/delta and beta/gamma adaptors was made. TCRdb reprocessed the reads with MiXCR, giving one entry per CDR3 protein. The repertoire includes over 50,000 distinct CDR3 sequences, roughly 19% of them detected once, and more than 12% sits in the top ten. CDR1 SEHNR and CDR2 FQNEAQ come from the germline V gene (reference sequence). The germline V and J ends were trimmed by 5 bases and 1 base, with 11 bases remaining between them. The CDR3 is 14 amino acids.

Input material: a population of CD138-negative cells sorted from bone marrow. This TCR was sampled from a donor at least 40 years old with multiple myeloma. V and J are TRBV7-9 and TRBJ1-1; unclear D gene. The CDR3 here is CASSQSTTNTEAFF. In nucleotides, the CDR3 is TGTGCCAGCAGCCAGTCCACAACGAACACTGAAGCTTTCTTT. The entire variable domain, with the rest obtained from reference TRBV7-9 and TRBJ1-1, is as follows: DTGVSQNPRHKITKRGQNVTFRCDPISEHNRLYWYRQTLGQGPEFLTYFQNEAQLEKSRLLSDRFSAERPKGSFSTLEIQRTEQGDSAMYLCASSQSTTNTEAFFGQGTRLTVV.